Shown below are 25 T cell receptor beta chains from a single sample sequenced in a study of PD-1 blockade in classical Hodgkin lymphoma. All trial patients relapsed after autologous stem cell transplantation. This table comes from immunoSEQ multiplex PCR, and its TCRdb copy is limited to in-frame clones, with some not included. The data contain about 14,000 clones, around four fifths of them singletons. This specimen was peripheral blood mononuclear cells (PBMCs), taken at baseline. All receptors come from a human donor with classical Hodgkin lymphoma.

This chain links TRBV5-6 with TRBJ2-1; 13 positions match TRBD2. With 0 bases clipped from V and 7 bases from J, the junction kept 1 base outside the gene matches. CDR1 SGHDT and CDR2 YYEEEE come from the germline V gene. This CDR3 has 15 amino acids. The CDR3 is CASSLGGLAGNEQFF. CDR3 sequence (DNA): TGTGCCAGCAGCTTGGGGGGACTAGCGGGGAATGAGCAGTTCTTC. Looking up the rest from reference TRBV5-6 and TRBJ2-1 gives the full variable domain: DAGVTQSPTHLIKTRGQQVTLRCSPKSGHDTVSWYQQALGQGPQFIFQYYEEEERQRGNFPDRFSGHQFPNYSSELNVNALLLGDSALYLCASSLGGLAGNEQFFGPGTRLTVL.

The CDR3 DNA reads as TGCGCCAGCAGCCAAGAAGGGACCTATGGCTACACCTTC. Amino acids: CASSQEGTYGYTF. The chain links TRBV4-3 to TRBJ1-2; tentatively, D is TRBD1 (5 bases). The CDR3 has 13 residues. Per germline, CDR1 LGHNA and CDR2 YSLEER. V was shortened by 0 bases and J by 4 bases, with 6 bases between the two germline ends.

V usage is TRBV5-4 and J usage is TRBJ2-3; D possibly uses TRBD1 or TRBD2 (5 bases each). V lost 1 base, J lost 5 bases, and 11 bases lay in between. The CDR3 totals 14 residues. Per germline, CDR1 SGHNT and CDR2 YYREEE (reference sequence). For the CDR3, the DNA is TGTGCCAGCAGCTTGTGGGGGAGTGGAGATACGCAGTATTTT. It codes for CASSLWGSGDTQYF.

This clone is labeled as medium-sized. CDR3 sequence: CASSFSNQPQHF. The CDR3 DNA reads TGTGCCAGTTCCTTTAGCAATCAGCCCCAGCATTTT. The chain uses TRBV19 and TRBJ1-5, with D unclear. V shed 8 bases and J shed 0 bases, with 5 bases lying between them. The CDR3 is 12 amino acids. Germline V gives CDR1 LNHDA, CDR2 SQIVND (reference sequence). The full variable domain, completed using reference TRBV19 and TRBJ1-5, is DGGITQSPKYLFRKEGQNVTLSCEQNLNHDAMYWYRQDPGQGLRLIYYSQIVNDFQKGDIAEGYSVSREKKESFPLTVTSAQKNPTAFYLCASSFSNQPQHFGDGTRLSIL.

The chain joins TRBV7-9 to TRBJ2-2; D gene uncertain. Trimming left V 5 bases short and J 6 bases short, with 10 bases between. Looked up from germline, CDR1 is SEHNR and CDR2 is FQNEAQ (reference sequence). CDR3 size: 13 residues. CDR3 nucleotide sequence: TGTGCCAGCAGCCTGTCTGGGGCCGGGGAGCTGTTTTTT. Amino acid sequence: CASSLSGAGELFF.

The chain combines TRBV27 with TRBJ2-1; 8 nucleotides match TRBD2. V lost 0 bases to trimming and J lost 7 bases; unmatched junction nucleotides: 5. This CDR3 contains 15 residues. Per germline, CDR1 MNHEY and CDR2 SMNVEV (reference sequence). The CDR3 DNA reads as TGTGCCAGCAGTTTATCCCGGGGGGGCGGGAATGAGCAGTTCTTC. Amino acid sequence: CASSLSRGGGNEQFF.

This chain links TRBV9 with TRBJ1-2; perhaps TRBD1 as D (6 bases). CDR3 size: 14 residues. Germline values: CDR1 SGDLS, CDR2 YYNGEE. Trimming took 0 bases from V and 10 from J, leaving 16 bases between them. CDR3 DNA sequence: TGTGCCAGCAGCGTAGGACAGGTTGAACGATCCTACACCTTC. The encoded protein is CASSVGQVERSYTF.

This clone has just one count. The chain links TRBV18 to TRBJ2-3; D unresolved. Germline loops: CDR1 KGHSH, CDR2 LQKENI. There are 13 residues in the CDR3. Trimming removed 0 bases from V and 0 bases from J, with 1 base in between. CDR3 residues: CASSPPSTDTQYF. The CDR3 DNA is TGTGCCAGCTCACCACCTAGCACAGATACGCAGTATTTT. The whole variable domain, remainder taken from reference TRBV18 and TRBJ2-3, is NAGVMQNPRHLVRRRGQEARLRCSPMKGHSHVYWYRQLPEEGLKFMVYLQKENIIDESGMPKERFSAEFPKEGPSILRIQQVVRGDSAAYFCASSPPSTDTQYFGPGTRLTVL.

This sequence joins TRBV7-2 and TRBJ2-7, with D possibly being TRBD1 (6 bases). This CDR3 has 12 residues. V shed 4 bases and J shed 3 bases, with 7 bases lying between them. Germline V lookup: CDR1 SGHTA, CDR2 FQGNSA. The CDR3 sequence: CASSSGDYEQYF. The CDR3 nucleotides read TGTGCCAGCAGCTCAGGGGACTACGAGCAGTACTTC.

CDR3 in amino acids: CSATGQGKKLFF. In DNA form, the CDR3 reads TGCAGCGCGACGGGACAGGGGAAAAAACTGTTTTTT. The chain links TRBV29-1 to TRBJ1-4; TRBD1 agrees at 10 bases. The CDR3 covers 12 residues. Germline V gene sequence: CDR1 SQVTM, CDR2 ANQGSEA. Germline trimming cut 7 bases from V and 9 bases from J; bases unmatched to any gene: 5.

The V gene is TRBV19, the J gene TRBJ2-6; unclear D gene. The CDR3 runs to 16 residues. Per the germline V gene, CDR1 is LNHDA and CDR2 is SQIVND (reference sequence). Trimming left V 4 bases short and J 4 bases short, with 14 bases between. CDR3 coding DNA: TGTGCCAGTAGTACAGGACCGCACCGGGGGGCCAACGTCCTGACTTTC. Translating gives CASSTGPHRGANVLTF. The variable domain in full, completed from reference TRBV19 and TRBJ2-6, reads DGGITQSPKYLFRKEGQNVTLSCEQNLNHDAMYWYRQDPGQGLRLIYYSQIVNDFQKGDIAEGYSVSREKKESFPLTVTSAQKNPTAFYLCASSTGPHRGANVLTFGAGSRLTVL.

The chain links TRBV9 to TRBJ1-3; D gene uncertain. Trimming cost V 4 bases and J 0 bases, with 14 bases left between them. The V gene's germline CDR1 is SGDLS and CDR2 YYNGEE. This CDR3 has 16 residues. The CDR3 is CASSQETEYSGNTIYF. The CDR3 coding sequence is TGTGCCAGCAGCCAAGAGACTGAATACTCTGGAAACACCATATATTTT.

CDR3 protein: CASSQDGRGQETQYF. In nucleotides, the CDR3 is TGTGCCAGCAGCCAAGATGGCAGGGGGCAAGAGACCCAGTACTTC. The V and J genes are TRBV14 and TRBJ2-5; 7 bases map to TRBD1. CDR3 length: 15 residues. Germline V gene data show CDR1 as SGHDN and CDR2 as FVKESK. Trimming removed 0 bases from V and 2 bases from J; junction bases left unmatched: 3.

The CDR3 here is CASSMTGVDKNIQYF. Here the CDR3 DNA reads TGCGCCAGCAGCATGACAGGGGTAGACAAAAACATTCAGTACTTC. The chain employs TRBV5-1 and TRBJ2-4, with TRBD1 matching over 8 bases. This CDR3 comprises 15 residues. Germline V gene data show CDR1 as SGHRS and CDR2 as YFSETQ. V lost 4 bases and J lost 3; bases outside the gene matches: 6.

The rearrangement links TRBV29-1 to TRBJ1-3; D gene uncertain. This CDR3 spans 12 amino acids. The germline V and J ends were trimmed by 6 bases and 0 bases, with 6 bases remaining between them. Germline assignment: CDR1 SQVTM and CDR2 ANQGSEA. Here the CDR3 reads CSVRSSGNTIYF. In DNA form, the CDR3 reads TGCAGCGTAAGGAGCTCTGGAAACACCATATATTTT.

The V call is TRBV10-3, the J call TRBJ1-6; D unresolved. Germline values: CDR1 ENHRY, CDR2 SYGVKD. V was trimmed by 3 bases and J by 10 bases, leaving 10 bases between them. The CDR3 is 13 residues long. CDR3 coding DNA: TGTGCCATCAGTGAAGACTCCAGATCACCCCTCCACTTT. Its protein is CAISEDSRSPLHF.

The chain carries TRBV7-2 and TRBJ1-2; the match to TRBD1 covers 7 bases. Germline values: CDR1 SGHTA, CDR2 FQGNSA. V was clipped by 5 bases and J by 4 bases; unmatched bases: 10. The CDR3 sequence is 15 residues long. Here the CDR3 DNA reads TGTGCCAGCAGCCGGGGTCCGACAGGGATCTATGGCTACACCTTC. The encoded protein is CASSRGPTGIYGYTF.

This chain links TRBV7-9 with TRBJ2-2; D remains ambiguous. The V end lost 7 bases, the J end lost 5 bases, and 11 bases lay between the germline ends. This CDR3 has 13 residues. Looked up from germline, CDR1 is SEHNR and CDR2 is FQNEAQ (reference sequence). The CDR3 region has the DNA TGTGCCAGCACCCTTTATCTTACCGGGGAGCTGTTTTTT. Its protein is CASTLYLTGELFF.

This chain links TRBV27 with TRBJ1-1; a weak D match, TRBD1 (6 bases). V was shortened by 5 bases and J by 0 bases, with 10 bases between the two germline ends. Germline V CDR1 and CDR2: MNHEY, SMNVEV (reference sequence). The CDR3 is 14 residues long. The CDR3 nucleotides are TGTGCCAGCAGTAAACACAGGGTGAACACTGAAGCTTTCTTT. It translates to CASSKHRVNTEAFF.

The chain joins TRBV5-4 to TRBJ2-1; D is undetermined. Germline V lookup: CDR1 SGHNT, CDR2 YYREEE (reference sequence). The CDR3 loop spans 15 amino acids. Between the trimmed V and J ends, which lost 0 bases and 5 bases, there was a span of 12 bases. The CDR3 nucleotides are TGTGCCAGCAGCTTGGCTCAGCGCCGCGACAATGAGCAGTTCTTC. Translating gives CASSLAQRRDNEQFF.

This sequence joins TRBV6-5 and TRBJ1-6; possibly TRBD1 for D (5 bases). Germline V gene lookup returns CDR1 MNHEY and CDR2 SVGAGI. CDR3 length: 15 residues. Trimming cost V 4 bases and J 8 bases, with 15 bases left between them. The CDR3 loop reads CASSFSAQGDSPLHF. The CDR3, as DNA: TGTGCCAGCAGTTTTTCGGCTCAGGGAGATTCACCCCTCCACTTT.

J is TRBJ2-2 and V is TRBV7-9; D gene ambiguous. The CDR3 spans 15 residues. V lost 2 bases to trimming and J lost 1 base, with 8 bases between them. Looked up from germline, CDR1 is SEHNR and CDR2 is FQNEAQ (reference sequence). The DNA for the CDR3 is TGTGCCAGCAGCTTAACGACGGTGAACACCGGGGAGCTGTTTTTT. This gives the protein CASSLTTVNTGELFF.

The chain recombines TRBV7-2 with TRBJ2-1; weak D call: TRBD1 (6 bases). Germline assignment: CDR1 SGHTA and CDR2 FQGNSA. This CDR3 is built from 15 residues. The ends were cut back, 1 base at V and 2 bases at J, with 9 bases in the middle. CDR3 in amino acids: CASSLGGHTYNEQFF. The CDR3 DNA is TGTGCCAGCAGCTTAGGGGGGCACACCTACAATGAGCAGTTCTTC.

CDR3 loop: CASSPTTGSYEQYF. The DNA for the CDR3 is TGTGCCAGTAGTCCTACGACAGGGTCCTACGAGCAGTACTTC. The chain carries TRBV19 and TRBJ2-7; TRBD1 matches 7 bases. Unmatched junction bases numbered 5, after V lost 5 bases and J lost 1 base. Germline V CDR1 and CDR2: LNHDA, SQIVND (reference sequence). The CDR3 has 14 amino acids.

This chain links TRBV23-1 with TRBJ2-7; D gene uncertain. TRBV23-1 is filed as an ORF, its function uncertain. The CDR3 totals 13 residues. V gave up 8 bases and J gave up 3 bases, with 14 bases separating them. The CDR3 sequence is CASPQSVLYEQYF. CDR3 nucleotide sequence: TGCGCCAGCCCTCAATCGGTCCTCTACGAGCAGTACTTC.